A single sample is the source of the 19 T cell receptor beta chains below, sequenced in a study of T cells in tumors and immune-related adverse events. Profiled with immunoSEQ multiplex PCR; TCRdb holds only in-frame clones, not every one. Among about 11,000 clones listed, just under 95% were seen once. The specimen comprised lymph node tissue, sampled from a patient treated with anti-PD-1 therapy. The receptors stem from a female donor with metastatic renal cell carcinoma.

The chain employs TRBV7-9 and TRBJ2-1; D not certain. CDR3 size: 15 residues. Germline CDR1 reads SEHNR; CDR2 reads FQNEAQ (reference sequence). Trimming took 5 bases from V and 1 from J, leaving 12 bases between them. The CDR3 loop is CASSPIGGSYNEQFF. In nucleotides, the CDR3 is TGTGCCAGCAGCCCAATCGGCGGTTCCTACAATGAGCAGTTCTTC.

The chain recombines TRBV4-3 with TRBJ1-2; D is unclear. Germline lookup yields CDR1 LGHNA and CDR2 YSLEER. Trimming removed 0 bases at V and 3 bases at J, with 8 bases between. The CDR3 has 14 residues. The CDR3 is CASSQEGLHYGYTF. The CDR3 region has the DNA TGCGCCAGCAGCCAAGAGGGCCTGCACTATGGCTACACCTTC.

This chain links TRBV19 with TRBJ1-1, with D possibly matching TRBD1 (5 bases). V shed 4 bases and J shed 0 bases, with 9 bases lying between them. The CDR3 runs 14 residues. Germline CDR1 reads LNHDA; CDR2 reads SQIVND (reference sequence). DNA of the CDR3: TGTGCCAGTAGTACAGGGCTACTGAACACTGAAGCTTTCTTT. It codes for CASSTGLLNTEAFF.

This rearrangement joins TRBV6-4 to TRBJ1-1, with 7 positions matching TRBD1. Germline values: CDR1 MRHNA, CDR2 SNTAGT. The CDR3 runs 15 residues. Germline trimming cut 6 bases from V and 3 bases from J; bases unmatched to any gene: 10. The CDR3 protein is CASRSLRGGDTEAFF. CDR3 nucleotide sequence: TGTGCCAGCAGGTCCCTCAGGGGGGGGGACACTGAAGCTTTCTTT.

V usage is TRBV27 and J usage is TRBJ2-7, with D tentatively TRBD2 (5 bases). Germline values: CDR1 MNHEY, CDR2 SMNVEV (reference sequence). The CDR3 contains 15 residues. The V gene lost 5 bases and the J gene lost 1 base, with 15 bases spanning the gap. The CDR3 bases are TGTGCCAGCAGTCCCTCTAGCAAGTCATCCTACGAGCAGTACTTC. It encodes CASSPSSKSSYEQYF.

This chain connects TRBV9 to TRBJ1-2; D uncertain. V lost 2 bases, J lost 8 bases, and 10 bases lay in between. The CDR3 has 12 residues. Germline V lookup: CDR1 SGDLS, CDR2 YYNGEE. CDR3 in DNA: TGTGCCAGCAGCGTCACGGGTGGCGGCTACACCTTC. It yields the protein CASSVTGGGYTF.

V gene TRBV4-2 combines with J gene TRBJ1-2; TRBD1 agrees at 7 bases. CDR1 LGHNA and CDR2 YNFKEQ come from the germline V gene. This CDR3 has 16 amino acids. Trimming at V came to 2 bases and at J to 4 bases, leaving 10 bases not matched to a gene. CDR3 region: CASSQTLPQGSYGYTF. In DNA, the CDR3 is TGTGCCAGCAGCCAAACACTCCCACAGGGGTCCTATGGCTACACCTTC.

This chain uses TRBV18 with TRBJ1-3; 8 bases match TRBD1. The V gene's germline CDR1 is KGHSH and CDR2 LQKENI. This CDR3 region has 14 residues. V gave up 3 bases and J gave up 3 bases; unmatched junction bases: 1. The CDR3 DNA sequence: TGTGCCAGCTCACCCGGACAGGGTGGAAACACCATATATTTT. Amino acid sequence: CASSPGQGGNTIYF.

This chain connects TRBV6-1 to TRBJ1-6; D ambiguous. This CDR3 is built from 17 residues. From germline, CDR1 is MNHNS and CDR2 SASEGT. V was trimmed by 0 bases and J by 3 bases, leaving 12 bases between them. The chain's CDR3 is CASSEAHRDFYNSPLHF. The CDR3 nucleotides are TGTGCCAGCAGTGAAGCGCATCGGGATTTCTATAATTCACCCCTCCACTTT.

This rearrangement joins TRBV6-6 to TRBJ2-2; no clear D. The CDR3 is 14 amino acids. Germline CDR1 reads MNHNY; CDR2 reads SVGAGI (reference sequence). V was clipped by 0 bases and J by 3 bases, with 5 bases between them. CDR3 sequence: CASSYSPDTGELFF. DNA for the CDR3: TGTGCCAGCAGTTACTCGCCGGACACCGGGGAGCTGTTTTTT.

The chain carries TRBV28 and TRBJ2-7; 8 bases align to TRBD2. The CDR3 runs 13 residues. The germline V gene has CDR1 MDHEN and CDR2 SYDVKM. The trim removed 7 bases at V and 3 bases at J, leaving 5 bases unmatched. The chain's CDR3 is CASTPGGIYEQYF. The CDR3 DNA is TGTGCCAGCACGCCGGGGGGGATCTACGAGCAGTACTTC.

This sequence joins TRBV7-2 and TRBJ1-5, with D possibly TRBD1 on 5 matching bases. Trimming left V 4 bases short and J 7 bases short, with 14 bases between. The CDR3 totals 14 residues. Germline lookup yields CDR1 SGHTA and CDR2 FQGNSA. The DNA for the CDR3 is TGTGCCAGCAGCTCCCCGCCCGGGGCACAGCCCCAGCATTTT. Protein sequence: CASSSPPGAQPQHF.

In DNA form, the CDR3 reads TGTGCCAGCAGTGTCTCCTACGAGCAGTACTTC. Amino acid sequence: CASSVSYEQYF. The V call is TRBV6-1, the J call TRBJ2-7; unclear D gene. The V end was cut by 4 bases, the J end by 0 bases, with 1 base between. Germline CDR1 is MNHNS and CDR2 is SASEGT. This CDR3 has 11 amino acids.

The V call is TRBV27, the J call TRBJ1-2; D uncertain. Trimming stripped 5 bases from V and 7 bases from J, with 11 bases between. Germline CDR1 and CDR2: MNHEY and SMNVEV (reference sequence). This CDR3 is 12 amino acids long. CDR3 in DNA: TGTGCCAGCAGTAATAGGGTGGGTGGCTACACCTTC. Amino acid sequence: CASSNRVGGYTF.

The chain has TRBV4-2 and TRBJ2-5; D remains unclear. V gave up 0 bases and J gave up 5 bases, with 7 bases separating them. CDR3 length: 13 amino acids. CDR1 LGHNA and CDR2 YNFKEQ come from the germline V gene. The CDR3 region is CASSQDGWETQYF. The CDR3 region has the DNA TGTGCCAGCAGCCAAGATGGGTGGGAGACCCAGTACTTC.

This chain links TRBV7-9 with TRBJ1-3, with a possible D match to TRBD1 (5 bases). The CDR3 extends over 16 amino acids. Trimming took 0 bases from V and 4 from J, leaving 13 bases between them. Per the germline V gene, CDR1 is SEHNR and CDR2 is FQNEAQ (reference sequence). The CDR3 DNA is TGTGCCAGCAGCTTAGCGGCGGGGGAAAGAGGAAACACCATATATTTT. This encodes CASSLAAGERGNTIYF.

This clone was observed once. This chain uses TRBV20-1 with TRBJ2-1; D gene unclear. The V end lost 3 bases, the J end lost 10 bases, and 7 bases lay between the germline ends. CDR1 and CDR2 (germline): DFQATT, SNEGSKA (reference sequence). There are 10 residues in the CDR3. The CDR3 is CSASRNEQFF. The CDR3 DNA is TGCAGTGCTAGCCGAAACGAGCAGTTCTTC.

A word on this clone: The sample carries other DNA sequences with the same CDR3. This chain uses TRBV19 with TRBJ1-6; D is ambiguous. From germline, CDR1 is LNHDA and CDR2 SQIVND (reference sequence). Trimming pared 4 bases from V and 8 bases from J, leaving 9 bases between. The CDR3 runs to 13 residues. The CDR3 nucleotides are TGTGCCAGTAGTAGGACGGGTGATTCACCCCTCCACTTT. It codes for CASSRTGDSPLHF. The variable domain in full, completed from reference TRBV19 and TRBJ1-6, reads DGGITQSPKYLFRKEGQNVTLSCEQNLNHDAMYWYRQDPGQGLRLIYYSQIVNDFQKGDIAEGYSVSREKKESFPLTVTSAQKNPTAFYLCASSRTGDSPLHFGNGTRLTVT.

The chain is built from TRBV11-3 and TRBJ1-3; TRBD1 agrees at 9 bases. Germline CDR1 SGHNT, CDR2 YENEEA. The CDR3 has 14 residues. The V segment lost 5 bases and the J segment 5 bases; nucleotides outside the gene matches: 4. CDR3 residues: CASSPGQGRNTIYF. CDR3 DNA sequence: TGTGCCAGCAGCCCGGGACAGGGTCGAAACACCATATATTTT. Variable domain in full (rest from reference TRBV11-3 and TRBJ1-3): EAGVVQSPRYKIIEKKQPVAFWCNPISGHNTLYWYLQNLGQGPELLIRYENEEAVDDSQLPKDRFSAERLKGVDSTLKIQPAELGDSAVYLCASSPGQGRNTIYFGEGSWLTVV.